Below, one T cell receptor (beta chain) is given with its context. Its antigen is unidentified. The data originate from a study of graft-versus-host responses after intestinal transplantation. Study summary: Recipients across the board were started on anti-thymocyte globulin induction, then kept on tacrolimus and steroids for 2 to 4 years. Study findings and constraints: Peak levels of circulating GvH clones tracked with early post-transplant HvG declines. Allografts carried high graft-versus-host to host-versus-graft clonal ratios in patients having graft-donor T cell macrochimerism. Recipient marrow harbored GvH clones, some of which surfaced first in ileum or blood.

TCRdb's table, derived via immunoSEQ multiplex PCR, lists solely in-frame clones and lacks some. Of around 99,000 clones in the sample, about 93% were seen once. CDR3 length equals 14 residues. Trimming at V came to 5 bases and at J to 4 bases, leaving 4 bases not matched to a gene. Germline V CDR1 and CDR2: LNHDA, SQIVND (reference sequence). The source was unstimulated CD8+ T cells sorted from spleen or lymph node cells, collected before intestinal transplant. The rearrangement uses TRBV19 and TRBJ2-7, with 11 positions matching TRBD1. This sequence was found in a human donor who received an intestinal transplant. CDR3 protein: CASSPGQGAYEQYF. The CDR3 nucleotides read TGTGCCAGTAGTCCCGGACAGGGGGCGTACGAGCAGTACTTC.